These 21 T cell receptor beta chains came from one sample sequenced in a study of blood T cells in healthy people across ages. Next came a second PCR, run for about 6 to 12 cycles, which used a sample-barcoded 5' primer along with a J-beta primer mix. MiXCR, applied by TCRdb to the 5' RACE reads, yields one record per CDR3 protein. The profile shows some 750,000 distinct CDR3 sequences, about 20% of them singletons. The sample comprised blood. The source of these receptors is an older man in good health.

The gene calls are TRBV11-2 and TRBJ2-3; D call uncertain. Germline V CDR1 and CDR2: SGHAT, FQNNGV. CDR3 length: 15 residues. Trimming left V 3 bases short and J 5 bases short, with 15 bases between. The CDR3 sequence: CASSFSHGDQDTQYF. CDR3 sequence (DNA): TGTGCCAGCAGCTTTTCACATGGAGACCAAGATACGCAGTATTTT.

This clonotype was counted only a few times. The chain couples TRBV29-1 to TRBJ1-2, with D hard to call. The ends were cut back, 4 bases at V and 0 bases at J, with 9 bases in the middle. Germline-derived CDR1 and CDR2 are SQVTM and ANQGSEA. The CDR3 extends over 13 amino acids. The CDR3 spells CSVVRESNYGYTF. The CDR3 DNA reads as TGCAGCGTTGTGAGGGAGTCTAACTATGGCTACACCTTC.

The gene calls are TRBV6-6 and TRBJ1-3; weak D call: TRBD1 (5 bases). The CDR3 consists of 17 residues. Trimming shortened V by 0 bases and J by 0 bases, and 12 bases separated the two germline ends. The germline CDR1 and CDR2 sequences are MNHNY and SVGAGI (reference sequence). CDR3 amino acids: CASSYSPTVFSGNTIYF. The CDR3 nucleotides are TGTGCCAGCAGTTACTCTCCGACAGTTTTCTCTGGAAACACCATATATTTT.

The rearrangement links TRBV20-1 to TRBJ1-5; D may be TRBD1 (6 bases). From germline, CDR1 is DFQATT and CDR2 SNEGSKA (reference sequence). V was cut by 5 bases and J by 2 bases, with 16 bases left in between. This CDR3 is built from 15 residues. CDR3 in DNA: TGCAGTGCTTCTCTGACAGGCAAGGGCAATCAGCCCCAGCATTTT. This encodes CSASLTGKGNQPQHF.

This clonotype was counted once. J is TRBJ2-2 and V is TRBV7-9; 13 bases align to TRBD2. V gave up 7 bases and J gave up 4 bases; unmatched junction bases: 6. There are 16 residues in the CDR3. CDR1 is SEHNR, CDR2 FQNEAQ, per germline (reference sequence). CDR3: CASNSGLAGATGELFF. The CDR3, as DNA: TGTGCCAGCAACTCTGGACTAGCGGGGGCCACCGGGGAGCTGTTTTTT.

This clonotype was seen more than once but under ten times. Germline is not matched at one junction end, which may reflect a read error. V is TRBV28 and J is TRBJ2-5; no reliable D call. The CDR3 is made up of 11 amino acids. Germline V lookup: CDR1 MDHEN, CDR2 SYDVKM. CDR3 region: CASSSMRTQYF. CDR3 nucleotides: TGTGCCAGCAGCTCCATGAGGACCCAATACTTC.

The CDR3 spells CASRQDGGLLYQPQHF. CDR3 nucleotides: TGTGCCAGCAGGCAGGATGGGGGACTTTTGTATCAGCCCCAGCATTTT. This chain links TRBV7-2 with TRBJ1-5; D may be TRBD1 (5 bases). Germline V gene lookup returns CDR1 SGHTA and CDR2 FQGNSA. The germline V and J ends were trimmed by 6 bases and 5 bases, with 20 bases remaining between them. CDR3 size: 16 residues.

Ten or more counts support this clonotype. The chain employs TRBV12-3 or TRBV12-4 and TRBJ2-5; D unclear. The V end lost 6 bases, the J end lost 2 bases, and 7 bases lay between the germline ends. The CDR3 contains 12 residues. The CDR3 loop reads CASRENQETQYF. The CDR3 coding sequence is TGTGCCAGCAGGGAAAATCAAGAGACCCAGTACTTC.

This clonotype has only a few counts. The chain recombines TRBV20-1 with TRBJ1-2; a weak D match, TRBD1 (6 bases). The germline V gene encodes CDR1 DFQATT and CDR2 SNEGSKA (reference sequence). There are 14 residues in the CDR3. V shed 0 bases and J shed 4 bases, with 12 bases lying between them. The CDR3 loop reads CSARDFGTPYGYTF. CDR3 coding DNA: TGCAGTGCTAGAGATTTCGGGACACCCTATGGCTACACCTTC.

The CDR3 nucleotides are TGTGCCAGCAGCCCCAGAGGGGGGTTTACTAGCGGGAGGGTTTTGGAGCAGTTCTTC. Translating gives CASSPRGGFTSGRVLEQFF. The gene calls are TRBV5-5 and TRBJ2-1; 13 bases fit TRBD2. Trimming took 4 bases from V and 10 from J; bases not matched to a gene: 20. The germline V gene has CDR1 SGHKS and CDR2 YYEKEE (reference sequence). This CDR3 is 19 amino acids long.

This chain joins TRBV21-1 and TRBJ2-7. TRBV21-1 is recorded as a pseudogene. The CDR3 is made up of 14 amino acids. The CDR3 sequence: CASSNTRGPYEQYF. The CDR3 nucleotides read TGTGCCAGCAGCAATACGAGAGGACCCTACGAGCAGTACTTC.

This clonotype has more than one count but fewer than ten. A read error may produce the germline difference seen at one junction end. The rearrangement joins TRBV7-6 to TRBJ2-1; 7 bases are a match to TRBD2. The CDR3 runs 14 residues. Germline assignment: CDR1 SGHVS and CDR2 FNYEAQ. CDR3 DNA sequence: TGTGCCAGCAGCCTAGCGGAAAGTTACAATGAGCAGTTCTTC. Its translation is CASSLAESYNEQFF.

V is TRBV24-1 and J is TRBJ2-3; TRBD1 or TRBD2 may be the D gene (6 bases each). This CDR3 has 14 residues. CDR1 and CDR2 from the germline V gene are KGHDR and SFDVKD. With 2 bases removed from V and 5 bases from J, the gap between germline ends came to 10 bases. The CDR3 nucleotides read TGTGCCACCAGTGATTGGGGGGCGGGAGATACGCAGTATTTT. Its translation: CATSDWGAGDTQYF.

This clonotype was counted between two and nine times. V and J are TRBV24-1 and TRBJ2-3; D remains unclear. Germline-derived CDR1 and CDR2 are KGHDR and SFDVKD. This CDR3 contains 12 residues. The V end was cut by 4 bases, the J end by 6 bases, with 7 bases between. CDR3 sequence: CATSESVDTQYF. Written as DNA, the CDR3 is TGTGCCACCAGTGAGTCCGTTGATACGCAGTATTTT.

This clonotype came up once. This chain connects TRBV27 to TRBJ1-1; no clear D. The CDR3 extends over 13 amino acids. Trimming cost V 8 bases and J 1 base, with 11 bases left between them. Germline V CDR1 and CDR2: MNHEY, SMNVEV (reference sequence). CDR3 region: CASGPLGNTEAFF. The DNA of the CDR3 is TGTGCCAGCGGGCCCCTTGGGAACACTGAAGCTTTCTTT.

V is TRBV11-3 and J is TRBJ2-4; no firm D call. CDR1 is SGHNT and CDR2 is YENEEA in the germline V gene. This CDR3 has 14 amino acids. V lost 1 base and J 7 bases, leaving 11 bases between the germline ends. The CDR3 protein is CASSLGSLGNIQYF. Written as DNA, the CDR3 is TGTGCCAGCAGCTTAGGTTCCCTAGGGAACATTCAGTACTTC.

The chain is built from TRBV28 and TRBJ1-5; a weak D match, TRBD1 (6 bases). Gene TRBJ2-3 matches the end of the DNA better, so the J call may be wrong. This CDR3 contains 16 residues. From germline, CDR1 is MDHEN and CDR2 SYDVKM. CDR3 bases: TGTGCCAGCAGTTTGGTAGGGGGTATTGGCAATCAGCCCCAGTATTTT. Translated, it gives CASSLVGGIGNQPQYF.

Only a few counts were recorded for this clonotype. V usage is TRBV29-1 and J usage is TRBJ2-7; TRBD2 might be the D (5 bases). The CDR3 runs 11 residues. Germline V CDR1 and CDR2: SQVTM, ANQGSEA. Between the trimmed V and J ends, which lost 6 bases and 4 bases, there was a span of 10 bases. DNA of the CDR3: TGCAGCGTGGACGGAGGATACGAGCAGTACTTC. Translation gives CSVDGGYEQYF.

This clonotype occurred many times. The chain recombines TRBV20-1 with TRBJ1-6; D is possibly TRBD1 (6 bases). The CDR3 sequence is 13 residues long. Germline CDR1 is DFQATT and CDR2 is SNEGSKA (reference sequence). V was trimmed by 6 bases and J by 10 bases, leaving 16 bases between them. CDR3 bases: TGCAGTGCCCGGACAGCTTTGGTATCACCCCTCCACTTT. Its translation: CSARTALVSPLHF.

In its sample, this clonotype was seen many times. The CDR3 reads CASSLLGWGDKKNTQYF. The CDR3 DNA follows: TGTGCCAGCAGCTTATTGGGTTGGGGGGATAAGAAGAATACGCAGTATTTT. The genes are TRBV11-2 and TRBJ2-3; the D gene is possibly TRBD2 (6 bases). In germline, CDR1 is SGHAT, CDR2 FQNNGV. Trimming pared 2 bases from V and 7 bases from J, leaving 22 bases between. This CDR3 is built from 17 residues.

This clonotype was observed a few times. This chain links TRBV7-3 with TRBJ1-6; D is ambiguous. Germline V gene lookup returns CDR1 SGHTA and CDR2 FQGTGA. The CDR3 has 15 amino acids. Trimming left V 1 base short and J 5 bases short, with 9 bases between. The CDR3 loop reads CASSLRPANNSPLHF. The CDR3 nucleotides read TGTGCCAGCAGCTTAAGGCCAGCCAATAATTCACCCCTCCACTTT. The whole variable domain, remainder taken from reference TRBV7-3 and TRBJ1-6, is GAGVSQTPSNKVTEKGKYVELRCDPISGHTALYWYRQSLGQGPEFLIYFQGTGAADDSGLPNDRFFAVRPEGSVSTLKIQRTERGDSAVYLCASSLRPANNSPLHFGNGTRLTVT.